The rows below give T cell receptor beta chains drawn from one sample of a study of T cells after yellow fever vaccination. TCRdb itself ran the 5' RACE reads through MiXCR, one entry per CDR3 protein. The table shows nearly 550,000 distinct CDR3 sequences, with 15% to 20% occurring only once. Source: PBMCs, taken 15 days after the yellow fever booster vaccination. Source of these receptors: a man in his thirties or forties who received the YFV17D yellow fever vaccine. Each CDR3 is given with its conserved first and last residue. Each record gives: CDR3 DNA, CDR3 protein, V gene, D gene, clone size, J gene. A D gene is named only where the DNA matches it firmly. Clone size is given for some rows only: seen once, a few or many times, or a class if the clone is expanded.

CDR3 DNA: TGTGCCAGCAGCCAATCCCCCTACGAGCAGTACTTC
CDR3 protein: CASSQSPYEQYF
V gene: TRBV21-1
D gene: NA
clone size: few
J gene: TRBJ2-7

CDR3 DNA: TGTGCCAGCAGTTTACGGGAGGGCCATTGGGGTGGCGGGGAGCTGTTTTTT
CDR3 protein: CASSLREGHWGGGELFF
V gene: TRBV27
D gene: TRBD2
clone size: NA
J gene: TRBJ2-2

CDR3 DNA: TGTGCCACCAGCATTAGGGTGGGGATAGATACGCAGTATTTT
CDR3 protein: CATSIRVGIDTQYF
V gene: TRBV15
D gene: NA
clone size: NA
J gene: TRBJ2-3

CDR3 DNA: TGTGCCATCAGTGAGTCGGCGGTCGCGAACACCGGGGAGCTGTTTTTT
CDR3 protein: CAISESAVANTGELFF
V gene: TRBV10-3
D gene: NA
clone size: few
J gene: TRBJ2-2

CDR3 DNA: TGTGCCAGCCCTGCAGGCGACAGGGTCACTGAAGCTTTCTTT
CDR3 protein: CASPAGDRVTEAFF
V gene: TRBV2
D gene: TRBD1
clone size: NA
J gene: TRBJ1-1

CDR3 DNA: TGCAGTGCGGCGGGGGGACAGGGGAACACTGAAGCTTTCTTT
CDR3 protein: CSAAGGQGNTEAFF
V gene: TRBV20-1
D gene: TRBD1
clone size: few
J gene: TRBJ1-1

CDR3 DNA: TGTGCCAGCAGTTACGGTCCAAACGATCGGCCCCAGCATTTT
CDR3 protein: CASSYGPNDRPQHF
V gene: TRBV6-2/TRBV6-3
D gene: NA
clone size: NA
J gene: TRBJ1-5

CDR3 DNA: TGTGCCACCAGTGATACCGGACAGGGTTGGAATGAGCAGTTCTTC
CDR3 protein: CATSDTGQGWNEQFF
V gene: TRBV24-1
D gene: TRBD1
clone size: NA
J gene: TRBJ2-1

CDR3 DNA: TGTGCCAGCAGAGACAGCTCCTATAATTCACCCCTCCACTTT
CDR3 protein: CASRDSSYNSPLHF
V gene: TRBV12-3/TRBV12-4
D gene: NA
clone size: NA
J gene: TRBJ1-6

CDR3 DNA: TGTGCCATCAGTGAGGCCCCTAGGAGAGTGGATGGGGCCAACGTCCTGACTTTC
CDR3 protein: CAISEAPRRVDGANVLTF
V gene: TRBV10-3
D gene: NA
clone size: NA
J gene: TRBJ2-6

CDR3 DNA: TGTGCCAGCAGCTCCCGGGACGGGGGGAACACCGGGGAGCTGTTTTTT
CDR3 protein: CASSSRDGGNTGELFF
V gene: TRBV7-9
D gene: NA
clone size: NA
J gene: TRBJ2-2

CDR3 DNA: TGTGCCAGCAGTTACTCGTGGACAACCGGGGAGCTGTTTTTT
CDR3 protein: CASSYSWTTGELFF
V gene: TRBV6-5
D gene: NA
clone size: few
J gene: TRBJ2-2

CDR3 DNA: TGCAGTGCTAGTCTTAGCGGGAGGGCCAAAAACATTCAGTACTTC
CDR3 protein: CSASLSGRAKNIQYF
V gene: TRBV20-1
D gene: TRBD2
clone size: few
J gene: TRBJ2-4

CDR3 DNA: TGCAGCGTCCCCTTGGGACAGGGCACAGATACGCAGTATTTT
CDR3 protein: CSVPLGQGTDTQYF
V gene: TRBV29-1
D gene: TRBD1
clone size: NA
J gene: TRBJ2-3

CDR3 DNA: TGTGCCAGCAGCCCTAGGGAGGTTTTATTGTACGAGCAGTACTTC
CDR3 protein: CASSPREVLLYEQYF
V gene: TRBV9
D gene: NA
clone size: NA
J gene: TRBJ2-7

CDR3 DNA: TGCAGTGCTGCTCGGGGGGTCTCCTACAATGAGCAGTTCTTC
CDR3 protein: CSAARGVSYNEQFF
V gene: TRBV20-1
D gene: TRBD2
clone size: NA
J gene: TRBJ2-1

CDR3 DNA: TGTGCCAGCACCAGGACGACGGGAGGCATAGCCGGGGAGCTGTTTTTT
CDR3 protein: CASTRTTGGIAGELFF
V gene: TRBV7-8
D gene: TRBD2
clone size: few
J gene: TRBJ2-2

CDR3 DNA: TGTGCCAGCGACCTAAATATGGGGGGGACAGATACGCAGTATTTT
CDR3 protein: CASDLNMGGTDTQYF
V gene: TRBV7-9
D gene: TRBD2
clone size: many
J gene: TRBJ2-3

CDR3 DNA: TGTGCCATCAGTGAGTCGGCGGGAACGGCTAGCACAGATACGCAGTATTTT
CDR3 protein: CAISESAGTASTDTQYF
V gene: TRBV10-3
D gene: NA
clone size: NA
J gene: TRBJ2-3

CDR3 DNA: TGCATTATCGGGACTAGCGGGTACGCCGCGAACACCGGGGAGCTGTTTTTT
CDR3 protein: CIIGTSGYAANTGELFF
V gene: TRBV20-1
D gene: TRBD2
clone size: few
J gene: TRBJ2-2

CDR3 DNA: TGTGCCTCGGGGGAGTCGCAGTATTTT
CDR3 protein: CASGESQYF
V gene: TRBV30
D gene: NA
clone size: NA
J gene: TRBJ2-3

CDR3 DNA: TGCAGTGCTAGAGCCTCTAGCGGGGTTTACAATGAGCAGTTCTTC
CDR3 protein: CSARASSGVYNEQFF
V gene: TRBV20-1
D gene: TRBD2
clone size: NA
J gene: TRBJ2-1

CDR3 DNA: TGCAGTGCCCGGCGGGCGGGGCCCCTCGGGGAGCTGTTTTTT
CDR3 protein: CSARRAGPLGELFF
V gene: TRBV20-1
D gene: NA
clone size: NA
J gene: TRBJ2-2

CDR3 DNA: TGCAGTGCCCCCCAGGGAGATGAGCAGTTCTTC
CDR3 protein: CSAPQGDEQFF
V gene: TRBV20-1
D gene: NA
clone size: few
J gene: TRBJ2-1

CDR3 DNA: TGCGCCAGCAGCTTGAGGACTGGACGAGTAGATACGCAGTATTTT
CDR3 protein: CASSLRTGRVDTQYF
V gene: TRBV5-1
D gene: NA
clone size: NA
J gene: TRBJ2-3

CDR3 DNA: TGTGCCACCAGCGTGGGGGGGGCTAACAATGAGCAGTTCTTC
CDR3 protein: CATSVGGANNEQFF
V gene: TRBV15
D gene: NA
clone size: few
J gene: TRBJ2-1

CDR3 DNA: TGCGCCAGCAGCTACGGTCCGGGGGAGGAGACCCAGTACTTC
CDR3 protein: CASSYGPGEETQYF
V gene: TRBV5-1
D gene: NA
clone size: few
J gene: TRBJ2-5

CDR3 DNA: TGTGCCAGCAGCCTATCGTACGGCCTCGGGGTCTACGAGCAGTACTTC
CDR3 protein: CASSLSYGLGVYEQYF
V gene: TRBV7-2
D gene: NA
clone size: NA
J gene: TRBJ2-7

CDR3 DNA: TGTGCCAGCAGTTTCTTGGACAGGGGCGCTGGCTACACCTTC
CDR3 protein: CASSFLDRGAGYTF
V gene: TRBV12-3/TRBV12-4
D gene: TRBD1
clone size: few
J gene: TRBJ1-2

CDR3 DNA: TGTGCCTTCACTCTGTCTGGTAACATTCAGTACTTC
CDR3 protein: CAFTLSGNIQYF
V gene: TRBV30
D gene: NA
clone size: NA
J gene: TRBJ2-4

CDR3 DNA: TGTGCCAGCAGCTTGCCCCCGGACGAGCAGTACTTC
CDR3 protein: CASSLPPDEQYF
V gene: TRBV5-5
D gene: NA
clone size: few
J gene: TRBJ2-7

CDR3 DNA: TGTGCCAGCAGTCGGACTAGCGACGGTAACACGCAGTATTTT
CDR3 protein: CASSRTSDGNTQYF
V gene: TRBV12-3/TRBV12-4
D gene: TRBD2
clone size: few
J gene: TRBJ2-3

CDR3 DNA: TGCGCCAGCAGCTTGGGAGGCGGGCAGGATACGCAGTATTTT
CDR3 protein: CASSLGGGQDTQYF
V gene: TRBV5-1
D gene: NA
clone size: few
J gene: TRBJ2-3

CDR3 DNA: TGCGCCAGCGGCGCTAGCGGTTACGAGCAGTACTTC
CDR3 protein: CASGASGYEQYF
V gene: TRBV5-1
D gene: TRBD2
clone size: NA
J gene: TRBJ2-7

CDR3 DNA: TGTGCCAGCAGCTTCCTCACAGATACGCAGTATTTT
CDR3 protein: CASSFLTDTQYF
V gene: TRBV7-2
D gene: NA
clone size: many
J gene: TRBJ2-3

CDR3 DNA: TGTGCCAGCAGTTTTTACGGGAGTAAGGATGAGCAGTTCTTC
CDR3 protein: CASSFYGSKDEQFF
V gene: TRBV12-3/TRBV12-4
D gene: NA
clone size: NA
J gene: TRBJ2-1

CDR3 DNA: TGTGCCAGCTCGCGCGGGGGACAGGGTCTCTCCGGGGAGCTGTTTTTT
CDR3 protein: CASSRGGQGLSGELFF
V gene: TRBV6-1
D gene: TRBD1
clone size: few
J gene: TRBJ2-2

CDR3 DNA: TGTGCCAGCAGCAGGAGGGCCGCTAATGAGCAGTTCTTC
CDR3 protein: CASSRRAANEQFF
V gene: TRBV7-2
D gene: NA
clone size: few
J gene: TRBJ2-1

CDR3 DNA: TGTGCCAGCAGCCCGCAGGCCCGCGGGGACTACGAGCAGTACTTC
CDR3 protein: CASSPQARGDYEQYF
V gene: TRBV7-2
D gene: NA
clone size: few
J gene: TRBJ2-7

CDR3 DNA: TGTGCCAGCAGCTTAGCAGGCTTGGGGGCTGGCATTCAGTACTTC
CDR3 protein: CASSLAGLGAGIQYF
V gene: TRBV7-9
D gene: NA
clone size: NA
J gene: TRBJ2-4

CDR3 DNA: TGTGCCAGCAGCTTAAGTGGACAGGGGGCTGGGGCCAACGTCCTGACTTTC
CDR3 protein: CASSLSGQGAGANVLTF
V gene: TRBV7-2
D gene: TRBD1
clone size: few
J gene: TRBJ2-6

CDR3 DNA: TGCAGCGTCGGTCAGCGGACAGCTGAGCAGTTCTTC
CDR3 protein: CSVGQRTAEQFF
V gene: TRBV29-1
D gene: NA
clone size: NA
J gene: TRBJ2-1

CDR3 DNA: TGCGCCAGCAGACCAGACAGATACGAGCAGTACTTC
CDR3 protein: CASRPDRYEQYF
V gene: TRBV5-1
D gene: NA
clone size: few
J gene: TRBJ2-7

CDR3 DNA: TGTGCCAGCAGTGTACAAGGGGCAGGTGGCTACACCTTC
CDR3 protein: CASSVQGAGGYTF
V gene: TRBV2
D gene: NA
clone size: few
J gene: TRBJ1-2

CDR3 DNA: TGCGCCAGCAGCCCTGGCGGGACTAGCGTGGACGAGCAGTACTTC
CDR3 protein: CASSPGGTSVDEQYF
V gene: TRBV5-1
D gene: TRBD2
clone size: NA
J gene: TRBJ2-7

CDR3 DNA: TGCGCCAGCAGCCCCAGTGGCGGGGGCAATGAGCAGTTCTTC
CDR3 protein: CASSPSGGGNEQFF
V gene: TRBV5-1
D gene: TRBD2
clone size: few
J gene: TRBJ2-1

CDR3 DNA: TGTGCCAGCAGTTTGACGAGTAGGGCGCAGTATTTT
CDR3 protein: CASSLTSRAQYF
V gene: TRBV12-3/TRBV12-4
D gene: NA
clone size: NA
J gene: TRBJ2-3

CDR3 DNA: TGTGCTAGCAGCTTAGAAGGGTTTCATGAGCAGTTCTTC
CDR3 protein: CASSLEGFHEQFF
V gene: TRBV7-7
D gene: NA
clone size: few
J gene: TRBJ2-1

CDR3 DNA: TGCGCCAGCAGTGAGCTAAGGACAGGAGGCTACACCTTC
CDR3 protein: CASSELRTGGYTF
V gene: TRBV10-2
D gene: TRBD1
clone size: NA
J gene: TRBJ1-2

CDR3 DNA: TGCGCCAGCAGCTACGGACAGGGACACACCGGGGAGCTGTTTTTT
CDR3 protein: CASSYGQGHTGELFF
V gene: TRBV5-1
D gene: TRBD1
clone size: NA
J gene: TRBJ2-2

CDR3 DNA: TGTGCCAGCGGGAGGGACGCCGGTGGAGCTTTCTTT
CDR3 protein: CASGRDAGGAFF
V gene: TRBV12-3/TRBV12-4
D gene: NA
clone size: NA
J gene: TRBJ1-1

CDR3 DNA: TGTGCCAGCAGTTACCGGGGAATGAACACTGAAGCTTTCTTT
CDR3 protein: CASSYRGMNTEAFF
V gene: TRBV6-5
D gene: NA
clone size: NA
J gene: TRBJ1-1